The present T cell receptor (beta chain) was sequenced within a study of radiation and T cells in renal cell carcinoma (dated by TCRdb to the early 2020s). Concerning the study at large: Samples came from a clinical trial, in which primary renal cell carcinomas received 15 Gy stereotactic body radiation therapy followed by nephrectomy 4 weeks later. Across all 50 or so samples, 4,000,000 or so unique CDR3 nucleotide sequences, encoding 2.5 million to 3 million unique CDR3 amino acid sequences, were identified. A total of 50 to 60 samples underwent TCR beta sequencing, made up of some 26 tumors and about 27 peripheral blood samples.

Remarks on this clone: Its antigen is currently not known. The sample holds no much larger clone one base away, and base qualities are not on file.

TCR beta libraries were generated from genomic DNA with the immunoSEQ kit, following the manufacturer's recommendations. To prepare libraries, a first multiplex PCR with proprietary primers was run, followed by a second PCR that added unique barcodes, and a bead cleanup was done after each round. A positive control reaction and a negative control reaction, both provided in the kit, were run with every batch of samples. The final libraries underwent checking on an Agilent 4200 TapeStation D1000 ScreenTape, volumetric pooling, and quantification by qPCR. Sequencing ran on an Illumina NextSeq500 with a MidOutput 150-cycle cartridge, using 156 Read1 and 15 Index1 cycles with kit custom primers. The pooled library was loaded at around 1.1 pM with an approximately 22% PhiX control spike-in. Per the authors' processing: The vendor-processed data were analyzed in R, and a clonotype was defined as all T cells that share the same CDR3 nucleotide sequence. For clone abundance analyses, frequencies were normalized to the 10,000 most abundant clones in each sample. Before analysis, public T cell clones were removed, and these numbered fewer than five per sample on average. Tumor-enriched and baseline blood-enriched clonotypes were defined by at least a 32-fold difference in abundance between compartments. A beta-binomial differential abundance model was used to identify clonotypes that were expanded or contracted between blood time points. The Baroni-Urbani and Buser coefficient was used to measure tumor-blood repertoire similarity, and groups were compared with two-tailed Wilcoxon tests in R. TCRdb took this table from immuneACCESS and kept in-frame rearrangements with V and J called. Such tables lack part of the clones; where checked against another copy, unresolved V genes explain under half of the gap, and the rest is unexplained. V and J calls and clone size are as listed in that table; D and trimming were resolved from the DNA. Across this sample there are 130,000 to 150,000 clones, with 70% to 90% seen only once. Together, the top ten hold 12% of the sample.

The meaning of the sample's time point label: baseline pretreatment blood. What the treatment or condition label conveys for this sample: 15 Gy SBRT to primary tumor, nephrectomy 4 weeks later. To track tumor-enriched clonotypes, serial peripheral blood was sampled from radiation-treated patients at baseline and at 2 weeks and 4 weeks after SBRT. Renal cell carcinoma with clear cell pathology was present in all patients. Genomic DNA for TCR sequencing was prepared using the QIAamp DNA Blood Mini Kit (Qiagen). The analyses included just those samples that passed every quality control check. The CDR3 runs 19 residues from the cysteine to the phenylalanine. The CDR3 DNA has 57 bases and is translated from base 1. The full study reports these points: In blood, the top tumor clonotypes increased between baseline and 2 weeks post-radiation and then shrank by 4 weeks, which suggests that tumor-resident clones expanded only transiently. With a single-armed trial design, the study had no way to address how radiation dose or scheduling affects the TCR repertoire. Tracking of blood repertoire dynamics stopped at about 4 weeks after treatment, with no follow-up past that point. Because pretreatment tumor biopsies were not available, the study could not determine whether clonotypes were already present within the tumor at baseline.

The sequence joins TRBV21-1 to TRBJ2-5; the D segment call TRBD2 is taken from the table without a DNA check. TRBV21-1 constitutes a pseudogene. The receptor was isolated from a woman between 50 and 59 years old with renal cell carcinoma. Specimen: blood, collected from a patient whose treatment included radiotherapy and nephrectomy. The CDR3 protein: CASSKHLSLAGGPEETQYF. Read as DNA, the sequence is TGTGCCAGCAGCAAACATCTGTCGCTAGCGGGGGGGCCGGAGGAGACCCAGTACTTC.